The 14 T cell receptor beta chains presented below share a single source sample, sequenced in a study of blood T cell repertoires in COVID-19 (dated by TCRdb to about 2020). Library construction relied on the immunoSEQ multiplex PCR assay. This is the immuneACCESS table as TCRdb keeps it, with only in-frame sequences that have V and J called. A part of the clones is gone; compared with another copy, unresolved V genes explain less than half, and the rest is unexplained. This sample is represented by over 200,000 clones; more than 75% of them were singletons. 1.9% of the sample rests with the top ten. Source material: peripheral blood. The receptors shown here come from a man aged 40-50 years with active or convalescent COVID-19.

The chain joins TRBV9 to TRBJ2-2; a weak D match, TRBD1 (6 bases). Trimming took 2 bases from V and 6 from J, leaving 17 bases between them. From germline, CDR1 is SGDLS and CDR2 YYNGEE. The length of the CDR3 is 16 residues. The CDR3 nucleotides read TGTGCCAGCAGCGTTAACAGGGCCAGGGGCGCCGGGGAGCTGTTTTTT. Residues: CASSVNRARGAGELFF.

This clone was seen only a few times. The genes are TRBV10-2 and TRBJ1-2; 8 bases match TRBD1. Germline CDR1 WSHSY, CDR2 SAAADI. V dropped 2 bases and J dropped 4; count of bases not matched to a gene: 3. The CDR3 consists of 14 residues. CDR3 DNA: TGCGCCAGCAGTGAGAGACAGGGGCTCTATGGCTACACCTTC. Translated: CASSERQGLYGYTF.

The rearrangement uses TRBV10-3 and TRBJ2-3; the D gene is possibly TRBD1 (6 bases). There are 13 residues in the CDR3. V lost 7 bases and J lost 0, with 8 bases in between. Germline CDR1 is ENHRY and CDR2 is SYGVKD. The CDR3 protein is CAIKGVSTDTQYF. DNA of the CDR3: TGTGCCATCAAGGGGGTTAGCACAGATACGCAGTATTTT.

The chain recombines TRBV9 with TRBJ1-1; D may be TRBD1 (6 bases). V was pared by 0 bases and J by 0 bases, with 18 bases between. In germline, CDR1 is SGDLS, CDR2 YYNGEE. This CDR3 region has 18 residues. DNA for the CDR3: TGTGCCAGCAGCGTAGCTTCGAGGGAGGGGGATATGAACACTGAAGCTTTCTTT. It codes for CASSVASREGDMNTEAFF.

This clone was recorded once. V usage is TRBV14 and J usage is TRBJ2-7; 13 bases map to TRBD2. Germline trimming cut 5 bases from V and 1 base from J; bases unmatched to any gene: 8. Germline assignment: CDR1 SGHDN and CDR2 FVKESK. The CDR3 sequence is 17 residues long. The DNA of the CDR3 is TGTGCCAGCAGCTCCCGACTAGCGGGGGGCCAGTCCTACGAGCAGTACTTC. Protein product: CASSSRLAGGQSYEQYF.

DNA of the CDR3: TGTGCCAGCGGAGGGGACAGGACGGCACGGAACACTGAAGCTTTCTTT. Its translation: CASGGDRTARNTEAFF. The genes are TRBV27 and TRBJ1-1; TRBD1 matches at 8 bases. Germline V gene lookup returns CDR1 MNHEY and CDR2 SMNVEV (reference sequence). The CDR3 has 16 amino acids. V lost 8 bases, J lost 1 base, and 12 bases stayed unmatched.

This chain connects TRBV5-1 to TRBJ2-1; tentatively, D is TRBD1 (7 bases). The CDR3 totals 17 residues. The V end was cut by 4 bases, the J end by 5 bases, with 22 bases between. Germline V gives CDR1 SGHRS, CDR2 YFSETQ. The CDR3, as DNA: TGCGCCAGCAGCCTAGGGAAGACAGGGACTGGCCACAATGAGCAGTTCTTC. The encoded protein is CASSLGKTGTGHNEQFF.

CDR3 DNA: TGTGCCAGCAGTCCAGACAGGGCGGCAGATACGCAGTATTTT. Its translation: CASSPDRAADTQYF. V gene TRBV28 combines with J gene TRBJ2-3; TRBD1 matches 7 bases. This CDR3 is 14 amino acids long. Per germline, CDR1 MDHEN and CDR2 SYDVKM. V dropped 5 bases and J dropped 4; count of bases not matched to a gene: 6.

The rearrangement uses TRBV9 and TRBJ2-1; 9 nucleotides match TRBD2. The germline CDR1 and CDR2 sequences are SGDLS and YYNGEE. V shed 0 bases and J 0 bases; nucleotides not matched to a gene: 4. The CDR3 contains 17 residues. CDR3 nucleotide sequence: TGTGCCAGCAGCGTAGCTGGTAGCGGGAGCTCCTACAATGAGCAGTTCTTC. Protein: CASSVAGSGSSYNEQFF. The entire variable domain, with the rest obtained from reference TRBV9 and TRBJ2-1, is as follows: DSGVTQTPKHLITATGQRVTLRCSPRSGDLSVYWYQQSLDQGLQFLIQYYNGEERAKGNILERFSAQQFPDLHSELNLSSLELGDSALYFCASSVAGSGSSYNEQFFGPGTRLTVL.

V usage is TRBV29-1 and J usage is TRBJ1-3, with D hard to call. Trimming took 1 base from V and 1 from J, leaving 11 bases between them. Germline CDR1 SQVTM, CDR2 ANQGSEA. CDR3 size: 15 residues. CDR3 sequence: CSVEGVGGSGNTIYF. CDR3 DNA sequence: TGCAGCGTTGAAGGGGTCGGCGGATCTGGAAACACCATATATTTT. Full variable domain (rest looked up from reference TRBV29-1 and TRBJ1-3): SAVISQKPSRDICQRGTSLTIQCQVDSQVTMMFWYRQQPGQSLTLIATANQGSEATYESGFVIDKFPISRPNLTFSTLTVSNMSPEDSSIYLCSVEGVGGSGNTIYFGEGSWLTVV.

The CDR3 loop reads CASSPRGNQPQHF. Here the CDR3 DNA reads TGCGCCAGCAGCCCGCGGGGCAATCAGCCCCAGCATTTT. This chain connects TRBV4-1 to TRBJ1-5, with D uncertain. Between the trimmed V and J ends, which lost 4 bases and 2 bases, there was a span of 6 bases. CDR1 is MGHRA, CDR2 YSYEKL, per germline. The CDR3 sequence is 13 residues long.

The V call is TRBV28, the J call TRBJ1-2, with D possibly matching TRBD1 (6 bases). Trimming took 3 bases from V and 14 from J, leaving 13 bases between them. The CDR3 consists of 11 residues. Germline CDR1 and CDR2: MDHEN and SYDVKM. CDR3: CASSFVRGKTF. In DNA form, the CDR3 reads TGTGCCAGCAGTTTCGTCAGGGGCAAGACCTTC.

In this sample, this clone turned up a few times. The V and J genes are TRBV6-1 and TRBJ1-5; no reliable D call. Looked up from germline, CDR1 is MNHNS and CDR2 is SASEGT. The CDR3 has 14 residues. V shed 2 bases and J shed 5 bases, with 10 bases lying between them. The CDR3 DNA sequence: TGTGCCAGCAGTGAATTCGGGTCCTATCAGCCCCAGCATTTT. This codes for CASSEFGSYQPQHF.

The chain recombines TRBV3-1 (or the pseudogene TRBV3-2) with TRBJ2-1, with 9 nucleotides matching TRBD2. The CDR3 contains 12 residues. With 4 bases clipped from V and 13 bases from J, the junction kept 5 bases outside the gene matches. Germline CDR1 LGHDT, CDR2 YNNKEL (reference sequence). The CDR3 coding sequence is TGTGCCAGCAGCCGCCTGACTAGCGGACAGTTCTTC. Its translation: CASSRLTSGQFF.